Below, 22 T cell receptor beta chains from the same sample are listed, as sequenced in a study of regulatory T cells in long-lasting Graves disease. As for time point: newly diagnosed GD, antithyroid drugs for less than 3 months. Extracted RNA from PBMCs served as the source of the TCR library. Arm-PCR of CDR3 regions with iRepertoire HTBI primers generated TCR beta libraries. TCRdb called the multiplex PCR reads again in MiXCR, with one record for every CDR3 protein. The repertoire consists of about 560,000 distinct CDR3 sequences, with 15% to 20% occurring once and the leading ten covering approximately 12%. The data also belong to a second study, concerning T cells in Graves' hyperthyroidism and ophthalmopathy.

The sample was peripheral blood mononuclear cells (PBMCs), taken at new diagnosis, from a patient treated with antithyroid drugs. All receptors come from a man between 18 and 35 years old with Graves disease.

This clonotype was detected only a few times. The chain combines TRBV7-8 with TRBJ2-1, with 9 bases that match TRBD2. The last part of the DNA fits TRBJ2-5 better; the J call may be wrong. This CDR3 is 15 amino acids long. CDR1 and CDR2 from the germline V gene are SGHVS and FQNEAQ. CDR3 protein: CASRDGSSGKETQYF. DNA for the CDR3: TGTGCCAGCAGGGACGGATCTAGCGGGAAAGAGACCCAGTACTTC.

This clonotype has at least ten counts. This CDR3 is CASKTQGGFEQYF. CDR3 DNA sequence: TGTGCCAGCAAAACCCAGGGAGGGTTCGAGCAGTACTTC. This chain connects TRBV12-3 or TRBV12-4 to TRBJ2-7; TRBD2 agrees at 7 bases. The CDR3 contains 13 residues. J was trimmed by 6 bases and V by 7 bases; bases with no gene match: 9.

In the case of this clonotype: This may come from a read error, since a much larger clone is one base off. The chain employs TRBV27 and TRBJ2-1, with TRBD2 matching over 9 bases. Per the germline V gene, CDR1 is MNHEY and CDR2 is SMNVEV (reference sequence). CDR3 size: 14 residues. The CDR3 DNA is TGTACCAGCAGTTTAAAGCGGGAGGCGGGTGAGCAGTTCTTC. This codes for CTSSLKREAGEQFF.

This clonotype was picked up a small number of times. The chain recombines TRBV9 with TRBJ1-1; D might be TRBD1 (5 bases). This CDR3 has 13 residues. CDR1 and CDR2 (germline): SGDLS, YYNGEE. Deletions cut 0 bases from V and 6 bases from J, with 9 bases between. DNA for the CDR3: TGTGCCAGCAGCGTAGGGGGGGTCGCTGAAGCTTTCTTT. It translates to CASSVGGVAEAFF. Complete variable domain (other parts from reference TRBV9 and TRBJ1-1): DSGVTQTPKHLITATGQRVTLRCSPRSGDLSVYWYQQSLDQGLQFLIQYYNGEERAKGNILERFSAQQFPDLHSELNLSSLELGDSALYFCASSVGGVAEAFFGQGTRLTVV.

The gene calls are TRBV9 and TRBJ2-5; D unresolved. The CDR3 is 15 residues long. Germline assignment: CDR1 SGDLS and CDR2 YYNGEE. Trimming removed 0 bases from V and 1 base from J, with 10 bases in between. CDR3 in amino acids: CASSVEVGFQETQYF. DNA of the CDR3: TGTGCCAGCAGCGTAGAGGTGGGGTTCCAAGAGACCCAGTACTTC.

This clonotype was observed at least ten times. The CDR3, as DNA: TGTGCCAGCAGACTACAGGGGGCGGTACAGTCGGGTGAGCAGTTCTTC. Translation gives CASRLQGAVQSGEQFF. The V call is TRBV27, the J call TRBJ2-1, with TRBD1 matching 9 bases. This CDR3 is built from 16 residues. V trimming: 6 bases; J trimming: 9 bases; junction bases outside the gene matches: 15. Germline values: CDR1 MNHEY, CDR2 SMNVEV (reference sequence).

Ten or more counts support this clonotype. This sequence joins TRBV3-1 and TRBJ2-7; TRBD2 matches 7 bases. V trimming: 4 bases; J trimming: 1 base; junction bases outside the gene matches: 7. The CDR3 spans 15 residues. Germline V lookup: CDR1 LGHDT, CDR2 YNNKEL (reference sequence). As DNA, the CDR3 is TGTGCCAGCAGCCTAGCCTCTAGCGGATCCTACGAGCAGTACTTC. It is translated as CASSLASSGSYEQYF.

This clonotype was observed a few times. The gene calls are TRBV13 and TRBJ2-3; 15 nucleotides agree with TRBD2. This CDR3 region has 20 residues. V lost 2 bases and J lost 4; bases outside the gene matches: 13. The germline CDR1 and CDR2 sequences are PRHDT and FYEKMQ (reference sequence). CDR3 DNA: TGTGCCAGCAGCTTAATTAGGGGACTAGCGGGAGGCCGGGGATCAGATACGCAGTATTTT. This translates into CASSLIRGLAGGRGSDTQYF.

CDR3 amino acids: CASSDPGLAGGTYEQYF. In DNA, the CDR3 is TGTGCCAGCAGTGACCCGGGACTAGCGGGAGGCACCTACGAGCAGTACTTC. V is TRBV6-4 and J is TRBJ2-7; 15 bases fit TRBD2. The V segment lost 2 bases and the J segment 2 bases; nucleotides outside the gene matches: 4. CDR1 MRHNA and CDR2 SNTAGT come from the germline V gene. The CDR3 length is 17 residues.

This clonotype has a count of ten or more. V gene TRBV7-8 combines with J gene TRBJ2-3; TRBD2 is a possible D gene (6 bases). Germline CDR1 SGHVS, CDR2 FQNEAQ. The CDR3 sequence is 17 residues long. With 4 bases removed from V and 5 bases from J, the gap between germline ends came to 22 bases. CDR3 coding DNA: TGTGCCAGCAGCTCTGACGGGAGCGGGCCTTTACAAGATACGCAGTATTTT. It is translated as CASSSDGSGPLQDTQYF.

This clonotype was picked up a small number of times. The CDR3 sequence: CASSSDRELFF. The CDR3 nucleotides read TGTGCCAGCAGCTCGGATAGAGAACTGTTTTTT. V is TRBV3-1 and J is TRBJ1-4; no firm D call. The germline CDR1 and CDR2 sequences are LGHDT and YNNKEL (reference sequence). V lost 5 bases and J 12 bases, leaving 10 bases between the germline ends. This CDR3 comprises 11 residues.

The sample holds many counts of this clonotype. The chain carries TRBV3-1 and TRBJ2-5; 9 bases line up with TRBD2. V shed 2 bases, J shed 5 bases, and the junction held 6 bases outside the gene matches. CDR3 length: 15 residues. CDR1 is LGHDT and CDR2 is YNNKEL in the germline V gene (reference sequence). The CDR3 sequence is CASSQYVLAGETQYF. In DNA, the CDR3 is TGTGCCAGCAGCCAATACGTCCTAGCGGGGGAGACCCAGTACTTC.

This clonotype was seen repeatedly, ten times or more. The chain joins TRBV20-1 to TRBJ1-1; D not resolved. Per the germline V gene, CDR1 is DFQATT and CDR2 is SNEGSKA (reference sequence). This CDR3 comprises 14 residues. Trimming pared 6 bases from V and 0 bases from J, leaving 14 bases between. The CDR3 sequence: CSAPKEQLNTEAFF. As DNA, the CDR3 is TGCAGTGCCCCTAAGGAACAGTTGAACACTGAAGCTTTCTTT.

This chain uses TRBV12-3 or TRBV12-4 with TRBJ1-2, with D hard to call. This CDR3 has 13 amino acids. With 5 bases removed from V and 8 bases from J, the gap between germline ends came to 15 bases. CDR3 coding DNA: TGTGCCAGCAGTCTCTTACGGGCGGGGGGCTACACCTTC. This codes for CASSLLRAGGYTF.

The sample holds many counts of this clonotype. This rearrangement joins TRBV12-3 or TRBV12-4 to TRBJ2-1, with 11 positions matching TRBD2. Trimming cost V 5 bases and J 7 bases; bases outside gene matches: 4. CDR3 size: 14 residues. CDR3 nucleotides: TGTGCCAGCAGTAACAGGACTAGCGGGAATGAGCAGTTCTTC. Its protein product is CASSNRTSGNEQFF.

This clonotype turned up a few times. This CDR3 is CASGQVGASQFF. DNA of the CDR3: TGTGCTAGTGGCCAGGTAGGGGCTAGCCAGTTCTTC. The chain combines TRBV12-5 with TRBJ2-1; D possibly matches TRBD1 or TRBD2 (5 bases each). CDR1 is LGHNT and CDR2 is FRNRAP in the germline V gene. Trimming stripped 6 bases from V and 13 bases from J, with 16 bases between. The CDR3 has 12 amino acids.

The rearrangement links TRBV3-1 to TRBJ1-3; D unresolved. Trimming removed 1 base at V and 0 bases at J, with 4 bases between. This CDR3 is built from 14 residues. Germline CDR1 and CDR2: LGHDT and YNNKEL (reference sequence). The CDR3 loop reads CASSQVTSGNTIYF. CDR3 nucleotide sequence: TGTGCCAGCAGCCAAGTCACCTCTGGAAACACCATATATTTT. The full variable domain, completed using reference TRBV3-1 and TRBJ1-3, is DTAVSQTPKYLVTQMGNDKSIKCEQNLGHDTMYWYKQDSKKFLKIMFSYNNKELIINETVPNRFSPKSPDKAHLNLHINSLELGDSAVYFCASSQVTSGNTIYFGEGSWLTVV.

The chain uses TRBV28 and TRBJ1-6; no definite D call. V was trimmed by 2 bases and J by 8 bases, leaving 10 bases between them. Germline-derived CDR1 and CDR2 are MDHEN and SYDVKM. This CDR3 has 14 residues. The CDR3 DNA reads TGTGCCAGCAGTTTAAAAAGGTTACATTCACCCCTCCACTTT. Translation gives CASSLKRLHSPLHF.

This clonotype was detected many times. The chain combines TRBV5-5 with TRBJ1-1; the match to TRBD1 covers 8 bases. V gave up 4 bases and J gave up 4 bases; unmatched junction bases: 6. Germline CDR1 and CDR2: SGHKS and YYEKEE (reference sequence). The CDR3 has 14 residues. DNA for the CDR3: TGTGCCAGCAGCGGACAGGGTTACCCCACTGAAGCTTTCTTT. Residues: CASSGQGYPTEAFF.

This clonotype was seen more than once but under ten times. Here the CDR3 reads CASTIPGSGSTDTQYF. The CDR3, as DNA: TGCGCCAGCACCATCCCAGGCAGCGGAAGCACAGATACGCAGTATTTT. V gene TRBV10-2 combines with J gene TRBJ2-3; possibly TRBD2 for D (5 bases). The germline CDR1 and CDR2 sequences are WSHSY and SAAADI. This CDR3 region has 16 residues. V lost 7 bases and J lost 0, with 17 bases in between.

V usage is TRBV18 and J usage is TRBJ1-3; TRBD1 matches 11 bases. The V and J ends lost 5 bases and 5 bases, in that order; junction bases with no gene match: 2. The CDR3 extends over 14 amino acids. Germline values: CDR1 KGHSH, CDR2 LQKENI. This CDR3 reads CASSSDRGRNTIYF. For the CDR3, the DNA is TGTGCCAGCTCATCGGACAGGGGGCGAAACACCATATATTTT.

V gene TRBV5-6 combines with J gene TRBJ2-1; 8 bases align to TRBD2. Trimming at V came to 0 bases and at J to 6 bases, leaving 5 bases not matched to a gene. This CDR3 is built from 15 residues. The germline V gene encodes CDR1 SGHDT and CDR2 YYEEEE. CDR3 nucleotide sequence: TGTGCCAGCAGCTTGGACAGCGGGAGAGGCAATGAGCAGTTCTTC. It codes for CASSLDSGRGNEQFF.